These 30 T cell receptor beta chains were all obtained from the same sample, sequenced in a study of T cell repertoires in cytomegalovirus infection. TCRdb itself ran the reads through MiXCR, one entry per CDR3 protein. The table records almost 300,000 distinct CDR3 sequences, roughly a tenth of them present only once. Input material: PBMCs. The receptors originated from a human donor in good health (CMV status not recorded). Some clones in this sample may be carry-over from other donors' samples.

This clonotype came up many times. The chain joins TRBV19 to TRBJ1-5, with TRBD1 matching 8 bases. V shed 1 base and J 5 bases; nucleotides not matched to a gene: 7. Germline V gene lookup returns CDR1 LNHDA and CDR2 SQIVND (reference sequence). The CDR3 is 16 residues long. CDR3 residues: CASSIGDRGVYQPQHF. CDR3 DNA sequence: TGTGCCAGTAGTATAGGCGACAGGGGTGTTTATCAGCCCCAGCATTTT.

This clonotype has a count of ten or more. The chain is built from TRBV7-9 and TRBJ1-2; possible D gene TRBD1, 6 bases. The CDR3 length is 13 residues. The germline CDR1 and CDR2 sequences are SEHNR and FQNEAQ (reference sequence). The ends were cut back, 4 bases at V and 4 bases at J, with 10 bases in the middle. The CDR3 nucleotides read TGTGCCAGCAGCTCAGGGGACGTCTATGGCTACACCTTC. Protein sequence: CASSSGDVYGYTF. The variable domain in full, completed from reference TRBV7-9 and TRBJ1-2, reads DTGVSQNPRHKITKRGQNVTFRCDPISEHNRLYWYRQTLGQGPEFLTYFQNEAQLEKSRLLSDRFSAERPKGSFSTLEIQRTEQGDSAMYLCASSSGDVYGYTFGSGTRLTVV.

This clonotype has a handful of counts. This chain connects TRBV5-1 to TRBJ2-7, with 10 bases matching TRBD2. Trimming cost V 0 bases and J 4 bases; bases outside gene matches: 16. The CDR3 length is 19 residues. Germline values: CDR1 SGHRS, CDR2 YFSETQ. The CDR3 region has the DNA TGCGCCAGCAGCTTGGCCGTCGCGAGCGGGGGGGCTTGGGGATACGAGCAGTACTTC. Translation: CASSLAVASGGAWGYEQYF.

This clonotype was seen at least ten times. The rearrangement links TRBV27 to TRBJ2-6, with 8 nucleotides matching TRBD1. CDR1 is MNHEY, CDR2 SMNVEV, per germline (reference sequence). This CDR3 has 15 residues. The trim removed 7 bases at V and 3 bases at J, leaving 5 bases unmatched. The DNA for the CDR3 is TGTGCCAGCAAAACAGGGGGAAATGGGGCCAACGTCCTGACTTTC. Encoded protein: CASKTGGNGANVLTF.

The chain recombines TRBV7-9 with TRBJ2-7; D is uncertain. This CDR3 has 15 amino acids. CDR1 is SEHNR and CDR2 is FQNEAQ in the germline V gene (reference sequence). V was pared by 3 bases and J by 3 bases, with 15 bases between. CDR3 region: CASSLGPSNDYEQYF. In nucleotides, the CDR3 is TGTGCCAGCAGCTTGGGTCCTTCAAACGACTACGAGCAGTACTTC.

Ten or more counts support this clonotype. The V and J genes are TRBV6-1 and TRBJ2-5; possibly TRBD2 for D (6 bases). CDR1 MNHNS and CDR2 SASEGT come from the germline V gene. V was pared by 6 bases and J by 7 bases, with 15 bases between. The CDR3 loop spans 13 amino acids. The CDR3 DNA follows: TGTGCCAGCAGAGTGGGACTCGGGGGGACCCAGTACTTC. It is translated as CASRVGLGGTQYF.

This clonotype appeared a few times. The chain combines TRBV9 with TRBJ2-2; TRBD2 aligns across 14 bases. V shed 2 bases, J shed 2 bases, and the junction held 2 bases outside the gene matches. CDR1 and CDR2 from the germline V gene are SGDLS and YYNGEE. The CDR3 is made up of 17 amino acids. CDR3 bases: TGTGCCAGCAGCGTGGGACTAGCGGGGGCTAACACCGGGGAGCTGTTTTTT. Translation: CASSVGLAGANTGELFF.

Only a few counts were recorded for this clonotype. The genes are TRBV5-1 and TRBJ1-1; unclear D gene. V was clipped by 0 bases and J by 9 bases, with 12 bases between them. The germline V gene has CDR1 SGHRS and CDR2 YFSETQ. The CDR3 has 13 amino acids. CDR3 in amino acids: CASSLVGEPQAFF. CDR3 nucleotides: TGCGCCAGCAGCTTGGTCGGGGAACCTCAAGCTTTCTTT.

This clonotype appeared many times. The chain links TRBV7-6 to TRBJ2-2; D is possibly TRBD1 (5 bases). The CDR3 sequence is 15 residues long. The V gene's germline CDR1 is SGHVS and CDR2 FNYEAQ. V lost 0 bases and J lost 5, with 10 bases in between. This CDR3 is CASSLAGARTGELFF. DNA of the CDR3: TGTGCCAGCAGCTTAGCAGGGGCTCGGACCGGGGAGCTGTTTTTT.

CDR3 nucleotides: TGTGCCAGCTCACCCAGCGGGGGGGCCAACACCGGGGAGCTGTTTTTT. Amino acid sequence: CASSPSGGANTGELFF. The chain is built from TRBV18 and TRBJ2-2; 10 positions agree with TRBD2. This CDR3 is 16 amino acids long. Germline CDR1 and CDR2: KGHSH and LQKENI. The trim removed 3 bases at V and 2 bases at J, leaving 3 bases unmatched.

This clonotype came up a few times. The chain recombines TRBV6-1 with TRBJ1-5; 8 bases fit TRBD1. Germline trimming cut 2 bases from V and 5 bases from J; bases unmatched to any gene: 2. The CDR3 spans 14 residues. Germline CDR1 reads MNHNS; CDR2 reads SASEGT. CDR3 in DNA: TGTGCCAGCAGTGAACAGGGGGCGTATCAGCCCCAGCATTTT. It codes for CASSEQGAYQPQHF.

This clonotype appeared many times. The V and J genes are TRBV20-1 and TRBJ2-1; 8 bases line up with TRBD2. V gave up 5 bases and J gave up 5 bases; unmatched junction bases: 11. The CDR3 has 15 residues. Germline V gene lookup returns CDR1 DFQATT and CDR2 SNEGSKA (reference sequence). The CDR3 DNA follows: TGCAGTGCTCCCTCCTCGCGGGGGGCGCACAATGAGCAGTTCTTC. Its translation is CSAPSSRGAHNEQFF.

J is TRBJ1-1 and V is TRBV5-1; D remains unclear. Germline loops: CDR1 SGHRS, CDR2 YFSETQ. V dropped 0 bases and J dropped 6 bases, with 9 bases sitting between them. The CDR3 length is 13 residues. The DNA for the CDR3 is TGCGCCAGCAGCTTGGATGCCGGCTCTGAAGCTTTCTTT. Translation: CASSLDAGSEAFF.

In its sample, this clonotype was seen a few times. The rearrangement joins TRBV5-1 to TRBJ1-1; no reliable D call. CDR1 SGHRS and CDR2 YFSETQ come from the germline V gene. V shed 2 bases and J shed 4 bases, with 9 bases lying between them. The CDR3 is 13 residues long. The DNA for the CDR3 is TGCGCCAGCAGCTTTGACCGGAGCACTGAAGCTTTCTTT. It encodes CASSFDRSTEAFF. The whole variable domain, filled in from reference TRBV5-1 and TRBJ1-1, reads KAGVTQTPRYLIKTRGQQVTLSCSPISGHRSVSWYQQTPGQGLQFLFEYFSETQRNKGNFPGRFSGRQFSNSRSEMNVSTLELGDSALYLCASSFDRSTEAFFGQGTRLTVV.

This clonotype was detected a few times. This rearrangement joins TRBV6-2 or TRBV6-3 to TRBJ1-1; 8 nucleotides line up with TRBD1. The V gene's germline CDR1 is MNHEY and CDR2 SVGEGT. Germline trimming cut 7 bases from V and 4 bases from J; bases unmatched to any gene: 5. The CDR3 runs 13 residues. The CDR3 loop is CASKGTGGTEAFF. The CDR3 coding sequence is TGTGCCAGCAAGGGCACAGGGGGCACTGAAGCTTTCTTT.

This clonotype was seen many times. The chain carries TRBV7-9 and TRBJ2-3, with D unclear. This CDR3 has 15 amino acids. Trimming took off 5 bases at V and 1 base at J, with 13 bases between the two ends. The germline V gene has CDR1 SEHNR and CDR2 FQNEAQ (reference sequence). DNA of the CDR3: TGTGCCAGCAGCATCTGGACCCCGGGCACAGATACGCAGTATTTT. Translating it yields CASSIWTPGTDTQYF.

This clonotype was picked up many times. This chain links TRBV12-3 or TRBV12-4 with TRBJ1-2; 8 nucleotides match TRBD1. Losses at the gene ends were 3 bases for V and 7 bases for J; bases not matched to a gene: 10. The CDR3 sequence is 15 residues long. The CDR3 region has the DNA TGTGCCAGCAGTTTCTTTGGGACAGGTGGATTTGGCTACACCTTC. Protein product: CASSFFGTGGFGYTF.

This clonotype came up a few times. This chain uses TRBV5-5 with TRBJ2-7, with D possibly TRBD1 on 7 matching bases. Trimming cost V 2 bases and J 0 bases, with 15 bases left between them. The germline V gene has CDR1 SGHKS and CDR2 YYEKEE (reference sequence). CDR3 length: 16 residues. This CDR3 is CASSLAGGSNSYEQYF. Written as DNA, the CDR3 is TGTGCCAGCAGCTTAGCAGGGGGGAGCAACTCCTACGAGCAGTACTTC.

The chain is built from TRBV29-1 and TRBJ2-4; possibly TRBD2 for D (5 bases). Germline values: CDR1 SQVTM, CDR2 ANQGSEA. Trimming pared 3 bases from V and 4 bases from J, leaving 10 bases between. The length of the CDR3 is 13 residues. The chain's CDR3 is CSVEGRGKNIQYF. The CDR3 DNA reads TGCAGCGTTGAGGGCCGCGGGAAAAACATTCAGTACTTC. Variable domain in full (rest from reference TRBV29-1 and TRBJ2-4): SAVISQKPSRDICQRGTSLTIQCQVDSQVTMMFWYRQQPGQSLTLIATANQGSEATYESGFVIDKFPISRPNLTFSTLTVSNMSPEDSSIYLCSVEGRGKNIQYFGAGTRLSVL.

This clonotype was counted many times. The CDR3: CASRPGHPNTGELFF. The CDR3 DNA reads TGTGCCAGCAGGCCGGGACACCCGAACACCGGGGAGCTGTTTTTT. The J gene is TRBJ2-2, the V gene TRBV7-2; possible D gene TRBD1, 6 bases. CDR3 length: 15 amino acids. Trimming shortened V by 6 bases and J by 0 bases, and 11 bases separated the two germline ends. Germline CDR1 and CDR2: SGHTA and FQGNSA.

Only a few counts were recorded for this clonotype. The chain joins TRBV27 to TRBJ2-7; D gene uncertain. Trimming removed 5 bases from V and 7 bases from J, with 15 bases in between. The CDR3 covers 13 residues. Germline CDR1 reads MNHEY; CDR2 reads SMNVEV (reference sequence). CDR3 protein: CASSQTGLREQYF. In DNA form, the CDR3 reads TGTGCCAGCAGTCAGACCGGTCTGAGGGAGCAGTACTTC.

This clonotype was seen ten or more times. The chain has TRBV27 and TRBJ2-7; D is perhaps TRBD2 (6 bases). The CDR3 totals 12 residues. Germline CDR1 is MNHEY and CDR2 is SMNVEV (reference sequence). Trimming removed 5 bases from V and 7 bases from J, with 12 bases in between. Here the CDR3 DNA reads TGTGCCAGCAGTCCCTCTGGGGGGGAGCAGTACGTC. Protein: CASSPSGGEQYV.

This clonotype was seen repeatedly, ten times or more. The CDR3 sequence is CASSLARSGYEQYV. CDR3 coding DNA: TGTGCCAGCAGCTTAGCGAGGTCAGGCTACGAGCAGTACGTC. The chain links TRBV11-1 to TRBJ2-7; D is ambiguous. This CDR3 is built from 14 residues. Germline CDR1 and CDR2: SGHAT and FQDESV (reference sequence). V dropped 0 bases and J dropped 3 bases, with 9 bases sitting between them.

Many counts were recorded for this clonotype. The rearrangement links TRBV28 to TRBJ1-2; no reliable D call. The V end was cut by 8 bases, the J end by 4 bases, with 8 bases between. The germline gives CDR1 MDHEN, CDR2 SYDVKM. There are 11 residues in the CDR3. CDR3 amino acids: CASRNPYGYTF. The CDR3, as DNA: TGTGCCAGCCGGAACCCCTATGGCTACACCTTC.

A few counts support this clonotype. The V gene is TRBV28, the J gene TRBJ1-6; 8 bases map to TRBD1. This CDR3 is 16 amino acids long. The V gene end was trimmed by 2 bases and the J gene end by 9 bases; junction bases not matched to a gene: 9. Germline V lookup: CDR1 MDHEN, CDR2 SYDVKM. The CDR3 DNA reads TGTGCCAGCAGTTTAATCGAGGACAGGGCGATTTCACCCCTCCACTTT. Amino acid sequence: CASSLIEDRAISPLHF.

The chain combines TRBV3-1 with TRBJ1-2; maybe TRBD1 (6 bases). The length of the CDR3 is 16 residues. Trimming took 7 bases from V and 2 from J, leaving 20 bases between them. CDR1 and CDR2 (germline): LGHDT, YNNKEL (reference sequence). CDR3 bases: TGTGCCAGCACCCCAGTGGCTGGCAGGGGAAACTATGGCTACACCTTC. This encodes CASTPVAGRGNYGYTF.

This clonotype was counted a few times. V and J are TRBV7-9 and TRBJ1-1; unclear D gene. Trimming took 1 base from V and 4 from J, leaving 10 bases between them. This CDR3 has 14 amino acids. Looked up from germline, CDR1 is SEHNR and CDR2 is FQNEAQ (reference sequence). The CDR3 loop is CASSLVLTRTEAFF. CDR3 in DNA: TGTGCCAGCAGCTTAGTGCTCACTCGCACTGAAGCTTTCTTT.

This clonotype was picked up many times. The chain is built from TRBV29-1 and TRBJ2-5, with 7 bases fitting TRBD2. In germline, CDR1 is SQVTM, CDR2 ANQGSEA. The CDR3 is 16 residues long. The V and J ends lost 3 bases and 2 bases, in that order; junction bases with no gene match: 12. Here the CDR3 DNA reads TGCAGCGTTGATGGGGCGACCAGCGGGGAGCAAGAGACCCAGTACTTC. This codes for CSVDGATSGEQETQYF.

This clonotype has just a few counts. The chain uses TRBV29-1 and TRBJ2-5; D unresolved. CDR1 is SQVTM and CDR2 is ANQGSEA in the germline V gene. Trimming left V 5 bases short and J 5 bases short, with 12 bases between. The CDR3 runs 12 residues. CDR3 DNA: TGCAGCGTTCGGATCGGGCTGGAGACCCAGTACTTC. Translated, it gives CSVRIGLETQYF.

The rearrangement joins TRBV20-1 to TRBJ2-1; D is ambiguous. V was clipped by 6 bases and J by 0 bases, with 15 bases between them. This CDR3 has 15 amino acids. Germline CDR1 DFQATT, CDR2 SNEGSKA (reference sequence). Here the CDR3 reads CSAALTGDSYNEQFF. CDR3 DNA: TGCAGTGCGGCCCTGACTGGGGACTCCTACAATGAGCAGTTCTTC.